Listed below are T cell receptor beta chains from one sample, sequenced in a study of CD8 T cells in ankylosing spondylitis. TCRdb analysed the 5' RACE reads with MiXCR anew, one entry per CDR3 protein. The sample shows 250,000 to 400,000 distinct CDR3 sequences, roughly 11% of them seen only once. Sequenced: blood, either unsorted or a sorted T cell fraction (not recorded which). These receptor sequences come from a female donor with ankylosing spondylitis or in good health (not recorded which). Each CDR3 is given with its conserved first and last residue. Fields, in order: CDR3 length, V gene, CDR3 protein.

length: 15
V: TRBV7-9
CDR3: CASSYRQGLQETQYF

length: 16
V: TRBV4-3
CDR3: CASSQDGSGGRYGYTF

length: 12
V: TRBV20-1
CDR3: CSARVSLREAFF

length: 14
V: TRBV20-1
CDR3: CSATTGLAEETQYF

length: 15
V: TRBV7-9
CDR3: CASSSTGINTDTQYF

length: 16
V: TRBV12-3/TRBV12-4
CDR3: CASSRRSTGNTGELFF

length: 14
V: TRBV5-1
CDR3: CASTTSGSSGEQFF

length: 15
V: TRBV5-1
CDR3: CASSRLAGLKDEQFF

length: 16
V: TRBV9
CDR3: CASSVVGTSAYNEQFF

length: 15
V: TRBV9
CDR3: CASSVDRGPTDTQYF

length: 15
V: TRBV6-4
CDR3: CASSEDQGYNSPLHF

length: 15
V: TRBV6-1
CDR3: CASSAQSGEGHTQYF

length: 15
V: TRBV3-1
CDR3: CASSQDARARNTIYF

length: 12
V: TRBV5-1
CDR3: CATGPETDTQYF

length: 15
V: TRBV20-1
CDR3: CSARLGGTSYNEQFF

length: 11
V: TRBV7-9
CDR3: CASSRATEAFF

length: 16
V: TRBV7-2
CDR3: CASRIRSVAPTDTQYF

length: 12
V: TRBV12-3/TRBV12-4
CDR3: CASSWEGYEQYF

length: 11
V: TRBV20-1
CDR3: CSARKGPEAFF

length: 17
V: TRBV7-9
CDR3: CASTSSGAQKHPDTQYF

length: 13
V: TRBV15
CDR3: CATSSVGTTEAFF

length: 14
V: TRBV20-1
CDR3: CSGGDGSYSYEQYF

length: 18
V: TRBV11-1
CDR3: CASSFSGTGFSGANVLTF

length: 14
V: TRBV7-2
CDR3: CASSQWTENSPLHF

length: 14
V: TRBV20-1
CDR3: CSARDYRTSYEQYF

length: 13
V: TRBV20-1
CDR3: CSARVLSYNEQFF

length: 14
V: TRBV4-3
CDR3: CASSQDRGFSPLHF

length: 16
V: TRBV5-5
CDR3: CASSFELGSSGNTIYF

length: 16
V: TRBV10-3
CDR3: CAISVVGSGITNEQFF

length: 13
V: TRBV13
CDR3: CASRKHRNTEAFF

length: 16
V: TRBV20-1
CDR3: CSASRTGVGSTDTQYF

length: 12
V: TRBV6-2/TRBV6-3
CDR3: CASSYSNPPQHF

length: 15
V: TRBV7-2
CDR3: CASSMGGGLYNEQFF

length: 15
V: TRBV12-3/TRBV12-4
CDR3: CASILGGFGYNEQFF

length: 16
V: TRBV7-8
CDR3: CASSSSRQGINQPQHF

length: 15
V: TRBV29-1
CDR3: CSVGTPREGTGELFF

length: 16
V: TRBV7-2
CDR3: CASSLASSVAYNEQFF

length: 15
V: TRBV4-1
CDR3: CASSQAGGPGDTQYF

length: 18
V: TRBV18
CDR3: CASSLNGGGTSSYNEQFF

length: 13
V: TRBV12-3/TRBV12-4
CDR3: CASSFTGKETQYF

length: 12
V: TRBV3-1
CDR3: CASNHRDREVFF

length: 10
V: TRBV29-1
CDR3: CSVGTSEQYF

length: 14
V: TRBV20-1
CDR3: CGARGLVSYNEQFF

length: 15
V: TRBV20-1
CDR3: CSAGIGAAGHQPQHF

length: 15
V: TRBV7-3
CDR3: CASSLDGGAKNEQFF

length: 14
V: TRBV20-1
CDR3: CSAILAGGVSEQFF

length: 15
V: TRBV2
CDR3: CATKQTTGRNTEAFF

length: 15
V: TRBV19
CDR3: CASSALTGVNQPQHF